Given below is one T cell receptor (beta chain) in context. The data belong to a study of blood T cell repertoires in COVID-19. For the study at large: The United States, Italy and Spain were the sources of the acute and convalescent COVID-19 samples.

The cohort comprised adults aged about 18 to 90 years residing in 24 US areas. Two negative PCRs, clearance, or symptom resolution were required of recovered Cohort 3 donors. As processed by the authors: Nucleated cell counts were estimated from reference gene primer amplification. Repertoires were generated with immunoSEQ multiplex PCR, while TCRdb's copy carries only in-frame clones and drops some. The DNA gave D and trimming, while V, J and clone size come from that table. The sample yields hundreds of thousands of clones, 85% to 90% seen once. This sequence was found in a woman between 45 and 65 years old who had recovered from COVID-19. Sequenced input: PBMCs or T cells enriched from blood (not recorded which).

The CDR3: CASSASSTSYEQYF. The DNA for the CDR3 is TGTGCCAGCAGCGCTTCTAGTACCTCCTACGAGCAGTACTTC. V gene TRBV6-5 combines with J gene TRBJ2-7; D uncertain. Trimming shortened V by 6 bases and J by 0 bases, and 12 bases separated the two germline ends. CDR1 MNHEY and CDR2 SVGAGI come from the germline V gene. The CDR3 covers 14 residues.